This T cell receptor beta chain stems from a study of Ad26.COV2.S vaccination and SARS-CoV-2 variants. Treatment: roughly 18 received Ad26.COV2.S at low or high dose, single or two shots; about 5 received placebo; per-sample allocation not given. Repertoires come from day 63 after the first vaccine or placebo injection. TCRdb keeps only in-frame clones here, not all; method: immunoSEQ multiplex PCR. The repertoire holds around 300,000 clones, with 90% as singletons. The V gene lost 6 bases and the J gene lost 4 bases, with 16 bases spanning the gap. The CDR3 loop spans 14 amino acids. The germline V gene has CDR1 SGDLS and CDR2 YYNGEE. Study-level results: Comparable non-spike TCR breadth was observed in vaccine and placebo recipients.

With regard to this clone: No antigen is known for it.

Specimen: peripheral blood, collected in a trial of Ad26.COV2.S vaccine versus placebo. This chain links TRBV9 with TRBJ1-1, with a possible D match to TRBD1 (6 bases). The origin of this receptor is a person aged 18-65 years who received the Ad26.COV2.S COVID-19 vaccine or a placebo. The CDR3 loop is CASTRLDSGTEAFF. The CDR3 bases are TGTGCCAGCACCCGACTGGACAGCGGCACTGAAGCTTTCTTT.